Following are 16 T cell receptor beta chains from one sample sequenced in a study of CD8 T cells in Susac syndrome. cDNA came from roughly 0.5 to 1 ug RNA primed by random hexamers. TCRdb itself ran the immunoSEQ multiplex PCR reads through MiXCR, one entry per CDR3 protein. The sample has 120,000 to 150,000 distinct CDR3 sequences, more than 90% seen once. Sequencing was done on a sample of CD4+ T cells from PBMCs. Receptors originate from a human donor with Susac syndrome.

The chain employs TRBV15 and TRBJ2-5; D not resolved. This CDR3 is 16 amino acids long. Per germline, CDR1 LNHNV and CDR2 YYDKDF (reference sequence). Trimming removed 1 base at V and 1 base at J, with 13 bases between. CDR3 nucleotide sequence: TGTGCCACCAGCAGAGTGCCAGTCCTAACCCAAGAGACCCAGTACTTC. Its protein product is CATSRVPVLTQETQYF.

This chain joins TRBV29-1 and TRBJ2-2; TRBD2 agrees at 7 bases. The trim removed 7 bases at V and 0 bases at J, leaving 5 bases unmatched. The CDR3 spans 14 residues. Germline CDR1 SQVTM, CDR2 ANQGSEA. DNA for the CDR3: TGCAGCGCCAAGACTAGCACGAACACCGGGGAGCTGTTTTTT. The encoded protein is CSAKTSTNTGELFF.

The J gene is TRBJ2-3, the V gene TRBV29-1; 12 bases are a match to TRBD2. CDR1 is SQVTM and CDR2 is ANQGSEA in the germline V gene. The CDR3 has 15 amino acids. Trimming at V came to 5 bases and at J to 2 bases, leaving 5 bases not matched to a gene. The CDR3 nucleotides read TGCAGCGTTCACCGACTAGCGGGAGTCACAGATACGCAGTATTTT. It codes for CSVHRLAGVTDTQYF.

The gene calls are TRBV20-1 and TRBJ1-1; 9 nucleotides agree with TRBD1. V dropped 1 base and J dropped 4; count of bases not matched to a gene: 7. This CDR3 is built from 15 residues. In germline, CDR1 is DFQATT, CDR2 SNEGSKA (reference sequence). The CDR3 DNA reads TGCAGTGCTAGAGTCTGGGACAGGGCGGGCACTGAAGCTTTCTTT. It encodes CSARVWDRAGTEAFF.

The chain is built from TRBV20-1 and TRBJ2-5; 10 bases align to TRBD2. Germline CDR1 reads DFQATT; CDR2 reads SNEGSKA (reference sequence). The ends lost 3 bases at V and 4 bases at J; junction bases unmatched: 5. This CDR3 is 14 amino acids long. The CDR3 region has the DNA TGCAGTGCTAGGGCTAGCGGGAGATCAGAGACCCAGTACTTC. It is translated as CSARASGRSETQYF.

The J gene is TRBJ2-5, the V gene TRBV7-9; D may correspond to TRBD1 or TRBD2 (6 bases each). CDR1 and CDR2 from the germline V gene are SEHNR and FQNEAQ (reference sequence). V was pared by 5 bases and J by 5 bases, with 21 bases between. CDR3 length: 16 amino acids. The CDR3 DNA reads TGTGCCAGCAGCCTTACCGGGACTTCGAGGGGGGAGACCCAGTACTTC. Protein product: CASSLTGTSRGETQYF. Together with reference TRBV7-9 and TRBJ2-5, the CDR3 gives the full variable domain: DTGVSQNPRHKITKRGQNVTFRCDPISEHNRLYWYRQTLGQGPEFLTYFQNEAQLEKSRLLSDRFSAERPKGSFSTLEIQRTEQGDSAMYLCASSLTGTSRGETQYFGPGTRLLVL.

This rearrangement joins TRBV4-1 to TRBJ2-5; weak D call: TRBD2 (5 bases). The CDR3 sequence is 15 residues long. CDR1 is MGHRA and CDR2 is YSYEKL in the germline V gene. V was clipped by 3 bases and J by 1 base, with 12 bases between them. CDR3 residues: CASSHPGGSQETQYF. In DNA, the CDR3 is TGCGCCAGCAGCCACCCCGGCGGGTCCCAAGAGACCCAGTACTTC.

The genes are TRBV6-5 and TRBJ2-7, with D perhaps TRBD1 or TRBD2 (6 bases each). V was trimmed by 0 bases and J by 3 bases, leaving 12 bases between them. CDR3 length: 15 amino acids. Germline loops: CDR1 MNHEY, CDR2 SVGAGI. The CDR3 region is CASSYSRGGGYEQYF. CDR3 DNA sequence: TGTGCCAGCAGTTACTCCCGCGGAGGGGGCTACGAGCAGTACTTC.

The genes are TRBV20-1 and TRBJ2-3; the D gene is possibly TRBD2 (5 bases). The CDR3 totals 17 residues. The V and J ends lost 0 bases and 0 bases respectively, with 16 bases between them. Looked up from germline, CDR1 is DFQATT and CDR2 is SNEGSKA (reference sequence). In nucleotides, the CDR3 is TGCAGTGCTAGAGATCTTGGATTGAGCGGTAGCACAGATACGCAGTATTTT. Amino acid sequence: CSARDLGLSGSTDTQYF.

J is TRBJ2-5 and V is TRBV19; D is possibly TRBD1 (7 bases). Germline assignment: CDR1 LNHDA and CDR2 SQIVND (reference sequence). V gave up 11 bases and J gave up 1 base, with 17 bases separating them. The CDR3 contains 14 residues. The CDR3 DNA reads as TGTGCCTCTGGCGGGGACAGCCGCCAAGAGACCCAGTACTTC. It yields the protein CASGGDSRQETQYF.

The V call is TRBV3-1, the J call TRBJ2-3; D might be TRBD1 (5 bases). The CDR3 length is 13 residues. Germline lookup yields CDR1 LGHDT and CDR2 YNNKEL (reference sequence). V lost 0 bases, J lost 8 bases, and 9 bases lay in between. The CDR3 is CASSQDVQGTQYF. As DNA, the CDR3 is TGTGCCAGCAGCCAAGATGTGCAGGGTACGCAGTATTTT.

V is TRBV12-3 or TRBV12-4 and J is TRBJ1-6; D is uncertain. The length of the CDR3 is 13 residues. The V end was cut by 4 bases, the J end by 7 bases, with 8 bases between. The CDR3: CASSSRGNSPLHF. DNA of the CDR3: TGTGCCAGCAGTTCCCGAGGGAATTCACCCCTCCACTTT.

This chain connects TRBV12-3 or TRBV12-4 to TRBJ2-7, with a weak D call TRBD1 (6 bases). The CDR3 has 15 residues. Trimming took off 2 bases at V and 0 bases at J, with 11 bases between the two ends. CDR3 sequence: CASSLHRTASYEQYF. The DNA for the CDR3 is TGTGCCAGCAGTTTACATCGGACAGCCTCCTACGAGCAGTACTTC.

V gene TRBV6-2 or TRBV6-3 combines with J gene TRBJ1-2; no firm D call. The V and J ends lost 2 bases and 4 bases respectively, with 5 bases between them. CDR1 MNHEY and CDR2 SVGEGT come from the germline V gene. CDR3 length: 12 residues. DNA for the CDR3: TGTGCCAGCAGTTACGGCAGCTATGGCTACACCTTC. Residues: CASSYGSYGYTF.

The chain combines TRBV12-3 or TRBV12-4 with TRBJ2-4, with 7 bases lining up with TRBD1. The CDR3 sequence is 15 residues long. Trimming at V came to 7 bases and at J to 6 bases, leaving 12 bases not matched to a gene. The DNA for the CDR3 is TGTGCCAGCACCATTGGGGACAGTTCGGGAAACATTCAGTACTTC. The encoded protein is CASTIGDSSGNIQYF.

The rearrangement links TRBV18 to TRBJ1-2, with D perhaps TRBD1 (6 bases). This CDR3 region has 12 residues. With 3 bases removed from V and 7 bases from J, the gap between germline ends came to 9 bases. From germline, CDR1 is KGHSH and CDR2 LQKENI. The CDR3 DNA is TGTGCCAGCTCACCCTCCAGGGGTGGCTACACCTTC. Translation: CASSPSRGGYTF.